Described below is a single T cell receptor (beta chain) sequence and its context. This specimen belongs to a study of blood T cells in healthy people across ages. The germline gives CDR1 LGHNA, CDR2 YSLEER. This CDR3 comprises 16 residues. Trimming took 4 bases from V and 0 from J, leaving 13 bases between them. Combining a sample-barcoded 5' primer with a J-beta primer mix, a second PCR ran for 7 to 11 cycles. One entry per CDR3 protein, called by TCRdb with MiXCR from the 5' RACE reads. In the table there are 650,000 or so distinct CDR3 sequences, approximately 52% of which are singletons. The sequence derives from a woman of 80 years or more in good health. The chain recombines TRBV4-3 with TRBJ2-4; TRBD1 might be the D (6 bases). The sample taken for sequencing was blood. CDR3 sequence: CASSPSTGLAKNIQYF. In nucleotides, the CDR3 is TGCGCCAGCAGCCCTTCGACAGGCCTAGCCAAAAACATTCAGTACTTC.